This T cell receptor (beta chain) was documented in a study of T cell clonotyping in hematopoietic cell transplantation. Time point: recipient sample about 28 days before transplant, after cytoreduction. Study-wide results and caveats: Pathologically expanded recipient clonotypes increased progressively from day 30 to day 180 as diversity fell.

Produced via immunoSEQ multiplex PCR; TCRdb's table is partial and in-frame only. The table lists tens of thousands of clones, 90% to 96% of them singletons. Worth noting for this clone: Its specificity is unknown.

This TCR derives from a woman in her 50s with acute myeloid leukemia. Some clones in this sample may be carry-over from other donors' samples. The sequenced sample was peripheral blood mononuclear cells, obtained before stem cell transplant.

The CDR3 spells CASSVVSGSWDEQYF. CDR3 bases: TGTGCCAGCAGCGTAGTTAGCGGGAGTTGGGACGAGCAGTACTTC. The chain uses TRBV9 and TRBJ2-7; 9 nucleotides align to TRBD2. CDR1 SGDLS and CDR2 YYNGEE come from the germline V gene. The junction had 6 bases not matched to a gene; V was cut back by 0 bases and J by 5 bases. This CDR3 comprises 15 residues.